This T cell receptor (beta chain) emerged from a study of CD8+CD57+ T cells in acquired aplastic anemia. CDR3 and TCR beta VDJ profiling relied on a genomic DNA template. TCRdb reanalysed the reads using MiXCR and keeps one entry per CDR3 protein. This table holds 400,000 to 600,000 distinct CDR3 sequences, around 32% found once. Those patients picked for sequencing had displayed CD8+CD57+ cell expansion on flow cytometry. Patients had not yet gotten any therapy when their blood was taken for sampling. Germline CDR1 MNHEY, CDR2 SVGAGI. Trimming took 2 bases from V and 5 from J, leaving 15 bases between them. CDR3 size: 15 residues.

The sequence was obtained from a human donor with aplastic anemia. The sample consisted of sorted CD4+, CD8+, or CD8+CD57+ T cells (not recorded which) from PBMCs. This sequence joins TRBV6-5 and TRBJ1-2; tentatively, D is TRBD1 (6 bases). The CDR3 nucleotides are TGTGCCAGCAGTTACGGCGGGACAACTCCTTATGGCTACACCTTC. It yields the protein CASSYGGTTPYGYTF.